A single sample gave rise to the 3 T cell receptor beta chains below, sequenced in a study of blood T cell repertoires in COVID-19. Profiling relied on immunoSEQ multiplex PCR, and the TCRdb table lists in-frame clones only, not all of them. The sample includes around 200,000 clones, roughly 80% of them seen just once. What was sequenced was peripheral blood. All receptors come from a woman aged 40 to 50 with COVID-19, enrolled during active disease.

The genes are TRBV10-3 and TRBJ1-2; no definite D call. CDR3 size: 13 residues. V dropped 7 bases and J dropped 4 bases, with 13 bases sitting between them. Germline V gene sequence: CDR1 ENHRY, CDR2 SYGVKD. The CDR3 spells CAIKREELYGYTF. CDR3 in DNA: TGTGCCATCAAGAGGGAAGAGCTCTATGGCTACACCTTC.

This chain uses TRBV7-7 with TRBJ2-5; TRBD2 might be the D (5 bases). The germline V and J ends were trimmed by 5 bases and 4 bases, with 17 bases remaining between them. The CDR3 length is 15 residues. Germline V gene data show CDR1 as SSHAT and CDR2 as FNYEAQ (reference sequence). The CDR3, as DNA: TGTGCCAGCAGCCCCCGTCTCGGGGTGGGAGAGACCCAGTACTTC. It encodes CASSPRLGVGETQYF.

The CDR3 is CAIRDSWGGSGELFF. As DNA, the CDR3 is TGTGCCATCAGGGACTCCTGGGGGGGTAGCGGGGAGCTGTTTTTT. This chain links TRBV10-3 with TRBJ2-2; TRBD2 aligns across 7 bases. This CDR3 has 15 residues. Germline V CDR1 and CDR2: ENHRY, SYGVKD. V lost 6 bases, J lost 7 bases, and 11 bases stayed unmatched.